The T cell receptor beta chain described here comes from a study of HIV-infected patients and healthy controls. Looking at the study overall: By the second bleed, viral load was undetectable in most of the 16 patients.

Reverse transcription used approximately 500 ng RNA and constant-region primers for alpha and beta. Separate chain-specific third strand synthesis with multiplexing indices produced the alpha and beta libraries. One primer pair amplified all rearrangements per chain; each cDNA got molecular barcodes. TCRdb processed the 5' RACE reads anew with MiXCR; each CDR3 protein has one entry. Found here are approximately 7,100 distinct CDR3 sequences, about 9.1% of them singletons; the top ten hold about 20%. The CDR3 runs to 15 residues. Germline V gene sequence: CDR1 PRHDT, CDR2 FYEKMQ (reference sequence). V lost 5 bases and J lost 2; bases outside the gene matches: 5. This clonotype was found a few times. The repertoire came from unfractionated whole blood and reflected all unsorted peripheral T cells. Donors were HIV-infected adults who had not yet started antiretroviral therapy but were about to begin.

The V and J genes are TRBV13 and TRBJ1-5; 8 positions match TRBD1. The sequencing here drew on blood, taken before antiretroviral therapy. The receptor's source is an adult with HIV infection. In DNA, the CDR3 is TGTGCCAGCAGCGGACAGGGAGGAGGCAATCAGCCCCAGCATTTT. Protein: CASSGQGGGNQPQHF.